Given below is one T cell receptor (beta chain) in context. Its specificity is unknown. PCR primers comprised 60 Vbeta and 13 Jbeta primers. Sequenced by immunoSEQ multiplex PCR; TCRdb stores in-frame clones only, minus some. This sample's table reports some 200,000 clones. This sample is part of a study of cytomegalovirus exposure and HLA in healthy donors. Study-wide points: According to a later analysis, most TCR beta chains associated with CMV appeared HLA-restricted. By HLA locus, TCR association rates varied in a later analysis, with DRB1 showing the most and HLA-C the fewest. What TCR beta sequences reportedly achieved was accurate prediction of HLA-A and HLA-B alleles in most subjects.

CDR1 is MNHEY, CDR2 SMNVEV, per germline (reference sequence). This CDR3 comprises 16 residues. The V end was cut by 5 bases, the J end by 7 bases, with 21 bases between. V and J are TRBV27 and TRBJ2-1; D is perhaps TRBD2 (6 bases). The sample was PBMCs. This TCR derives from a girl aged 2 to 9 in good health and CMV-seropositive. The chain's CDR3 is CASSTRRDSSRNEQFF. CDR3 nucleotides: TGTGCCAGCAGTACCCGCCGGGACTCGTCTAGGAATGAGCAGTTCTTC.